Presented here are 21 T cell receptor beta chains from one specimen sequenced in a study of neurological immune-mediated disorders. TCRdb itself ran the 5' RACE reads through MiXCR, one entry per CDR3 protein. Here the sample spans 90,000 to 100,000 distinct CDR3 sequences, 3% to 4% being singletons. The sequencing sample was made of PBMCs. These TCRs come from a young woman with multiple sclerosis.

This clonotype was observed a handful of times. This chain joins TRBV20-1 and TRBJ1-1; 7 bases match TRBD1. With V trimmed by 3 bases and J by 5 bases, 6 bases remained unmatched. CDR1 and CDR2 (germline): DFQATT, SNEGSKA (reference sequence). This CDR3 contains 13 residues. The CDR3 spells CSARTGRSTEAFF. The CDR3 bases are TGCAGTGCTAGGACAGGGAGGAGTACTGAAGCTTTCTTT.

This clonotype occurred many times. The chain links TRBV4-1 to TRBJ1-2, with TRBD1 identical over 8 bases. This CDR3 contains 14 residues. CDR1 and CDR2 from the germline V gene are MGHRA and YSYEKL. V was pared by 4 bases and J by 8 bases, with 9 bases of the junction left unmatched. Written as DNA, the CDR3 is TGCGCCAGCAGCCTGCTGGACAGGGCTGAGGGCTACACCTTC. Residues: CASSLLDRAEGYTF.

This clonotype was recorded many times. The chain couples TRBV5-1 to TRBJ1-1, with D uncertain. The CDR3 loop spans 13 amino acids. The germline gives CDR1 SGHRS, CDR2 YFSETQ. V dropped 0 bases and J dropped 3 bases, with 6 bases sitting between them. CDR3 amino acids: CASSLDGYTEAFF. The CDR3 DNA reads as TGCGCCAGCAGCTTGGACGGATACACTGAAGCTTTCTTT.

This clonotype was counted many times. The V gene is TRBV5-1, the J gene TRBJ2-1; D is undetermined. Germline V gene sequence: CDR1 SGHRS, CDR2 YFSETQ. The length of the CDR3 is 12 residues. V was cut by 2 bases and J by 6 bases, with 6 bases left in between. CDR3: CASSFQTNEQFF. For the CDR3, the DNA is TGCGCCAGCAGCTTCCAGACCAATGAGCAGTTCTTC.

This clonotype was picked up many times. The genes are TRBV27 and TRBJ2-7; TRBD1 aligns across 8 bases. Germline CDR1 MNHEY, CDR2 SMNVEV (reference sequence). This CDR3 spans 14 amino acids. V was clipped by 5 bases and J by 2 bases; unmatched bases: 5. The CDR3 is CASSLRGRTYEQYF. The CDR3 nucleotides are TGTGCCAGCAGTCTCAGGGGGCGGACCTACGAGCAGTACTTC.

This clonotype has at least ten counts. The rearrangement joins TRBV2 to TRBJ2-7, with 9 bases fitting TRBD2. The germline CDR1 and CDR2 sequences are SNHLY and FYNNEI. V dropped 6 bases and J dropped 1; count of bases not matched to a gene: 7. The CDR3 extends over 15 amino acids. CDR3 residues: CASRRSGSDSYEQYF. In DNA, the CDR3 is TGTGCCAGCAGGCGTAGCGGGAGTGATTCCTACGAGCAGTACTTC.

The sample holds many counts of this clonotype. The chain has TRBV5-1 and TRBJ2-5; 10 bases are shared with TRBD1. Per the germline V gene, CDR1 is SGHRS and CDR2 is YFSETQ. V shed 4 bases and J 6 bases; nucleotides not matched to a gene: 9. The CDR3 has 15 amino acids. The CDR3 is CASSLGTGVRQTQYF. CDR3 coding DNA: TGCGCCAGCAGCCTCGGGACAGGGGTGCGGCAGACCCAGTACTTC.

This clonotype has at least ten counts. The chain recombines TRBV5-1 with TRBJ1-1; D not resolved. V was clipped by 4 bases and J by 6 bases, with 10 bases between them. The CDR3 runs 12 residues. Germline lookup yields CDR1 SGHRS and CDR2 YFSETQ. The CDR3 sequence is CASSPSESEAFF. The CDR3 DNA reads TGCGCCAGCAGCCCGTCGGAGTCTGAAGCTTTCTTT.

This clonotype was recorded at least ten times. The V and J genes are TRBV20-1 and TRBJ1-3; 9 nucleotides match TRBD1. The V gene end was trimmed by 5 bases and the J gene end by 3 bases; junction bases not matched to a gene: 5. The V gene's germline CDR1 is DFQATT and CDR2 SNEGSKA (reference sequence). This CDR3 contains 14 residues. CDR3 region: CSARQGGVGNTIYF. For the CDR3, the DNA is TGCAGTGCTCGACAGGGGGGTGTTGGAAACACCATATATTTT.

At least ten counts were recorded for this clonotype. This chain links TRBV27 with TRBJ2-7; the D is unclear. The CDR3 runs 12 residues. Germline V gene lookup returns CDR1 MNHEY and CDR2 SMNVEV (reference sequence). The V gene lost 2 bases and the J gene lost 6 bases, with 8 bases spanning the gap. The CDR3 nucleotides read TGTGCCAGCAGTTTAGATTCCCGCGAGCAGTACTTC. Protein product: CASSLDSREQYF.

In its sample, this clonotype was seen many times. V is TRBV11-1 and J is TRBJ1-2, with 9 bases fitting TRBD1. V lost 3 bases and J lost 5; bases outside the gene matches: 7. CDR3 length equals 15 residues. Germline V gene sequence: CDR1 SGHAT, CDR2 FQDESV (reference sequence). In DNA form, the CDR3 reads TGTGCCAGCAGCTTCGGACAGGGGATACAGTATGGCTACACCTTC. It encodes CASSFGQGIQYGYTF.

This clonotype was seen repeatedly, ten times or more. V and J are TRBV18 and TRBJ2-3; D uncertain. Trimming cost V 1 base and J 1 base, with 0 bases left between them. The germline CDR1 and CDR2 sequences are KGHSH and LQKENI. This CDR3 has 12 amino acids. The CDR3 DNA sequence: TGTGCCAGCTCACCACGCACAGATACGCAGTATTTT. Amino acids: CASSPRTDTQYF.

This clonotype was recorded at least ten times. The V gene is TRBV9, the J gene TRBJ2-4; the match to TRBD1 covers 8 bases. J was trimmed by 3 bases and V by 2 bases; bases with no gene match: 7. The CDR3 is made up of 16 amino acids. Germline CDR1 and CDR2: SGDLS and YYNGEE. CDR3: CASSVGQVGFKNIQYF. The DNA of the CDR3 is TGTGCCAGCAGCGTGGGACAGGTCGGGTTCAAAAACATTCAGTACTTC.

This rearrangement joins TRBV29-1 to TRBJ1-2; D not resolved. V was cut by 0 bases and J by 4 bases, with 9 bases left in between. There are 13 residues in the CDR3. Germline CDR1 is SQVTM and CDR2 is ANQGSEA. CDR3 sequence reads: CSVEEGLLYGYTF. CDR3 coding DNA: TGCAGCGTTGAAGAAGGGCTTCTCTATGGCTACACCTTC. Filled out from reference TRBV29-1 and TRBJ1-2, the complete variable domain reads SAVISQKPSRDICQRGTSLTIQCQVDSQVTMMFWYRQQPGQSLTLIATANQGSEATYESGFVIDKFPISRPNLTFSTLTVSNMSPEDSSIYLCSVEEGLLYGYTFGSGTRLTVV.

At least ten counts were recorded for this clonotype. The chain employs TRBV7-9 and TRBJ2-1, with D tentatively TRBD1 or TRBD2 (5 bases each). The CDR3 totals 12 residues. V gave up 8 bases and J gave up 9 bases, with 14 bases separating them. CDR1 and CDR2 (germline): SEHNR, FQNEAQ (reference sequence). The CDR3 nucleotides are TGTGCCAGCGAGGGACCCGCTGGTGAGCAGTTCTTC. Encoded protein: CASEGPAGEQFF.

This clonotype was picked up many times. CDR3 region: CSAVIGGMGTDTQYF. In nucleotides, the CDR3 is TGCAGTGCCGTTATCGGGGGTATGGGCACAGATACGCAGTATTTT. V gene TRBV20-1 combines with J gene TRBJ2-3, with a weak D call TRBD2 (6 bases). Germline CDR1 DFQATT, CDR2 SNEGSKA (reference sequence). This CDR3 contains 15 residues. Deletions cut 6 bases from V and 1 base from J, with 17 bases between.

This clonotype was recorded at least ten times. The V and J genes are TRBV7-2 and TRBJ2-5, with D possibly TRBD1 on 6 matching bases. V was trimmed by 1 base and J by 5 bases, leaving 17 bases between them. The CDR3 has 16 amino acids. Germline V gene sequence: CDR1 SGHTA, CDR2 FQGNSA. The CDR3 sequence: CASSLEGTSSWETQYF. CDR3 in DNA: TGTGCCAGCAGCTTAGAAGGGACATCTTCTTGGGAGACCCAGTACTTC.

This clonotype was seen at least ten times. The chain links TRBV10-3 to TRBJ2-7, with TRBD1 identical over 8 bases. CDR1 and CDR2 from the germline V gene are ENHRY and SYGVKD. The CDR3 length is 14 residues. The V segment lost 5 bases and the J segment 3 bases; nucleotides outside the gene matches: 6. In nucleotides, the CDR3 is TGTGCCATCAGTCTGACAGGGGAGCGCTACGAGCAGTACTTC. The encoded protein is CAISLTGERYEQYF.

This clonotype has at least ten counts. CDR3 nucleotides: TGTGCCAGCAGCCCAGGGCCCTCCTCTCAGCCCCAGCATTTT. Translating gives CASSPGPSSQPQHF. The V call is TRBV7-2, the J call TRBJ1-5; D is perhaps TRBD1 (5 bases). This CDR3 contains 14 residues. Germline CDR1 reads SGHTA; CDR2 reads FQGNSA. V lost 5 bases and J 6 bases, leaving 14 bases between the germline ends.

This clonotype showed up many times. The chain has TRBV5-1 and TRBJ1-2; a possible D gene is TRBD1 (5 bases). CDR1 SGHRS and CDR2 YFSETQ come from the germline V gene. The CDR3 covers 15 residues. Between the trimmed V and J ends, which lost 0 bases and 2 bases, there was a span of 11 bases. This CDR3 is CASSLDRGVNYGYTF. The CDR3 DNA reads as TGCGCCAGCAGCTTGGATAGGGGAGTCAACTATGGCTACACCTTC.

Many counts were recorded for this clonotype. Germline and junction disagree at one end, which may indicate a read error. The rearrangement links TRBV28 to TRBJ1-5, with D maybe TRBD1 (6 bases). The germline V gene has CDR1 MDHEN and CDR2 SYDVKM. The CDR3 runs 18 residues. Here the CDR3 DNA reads TGTGCCAGCAGTTTACCATGGGTGGCAGGGGATAGCAATCAGACCCAGAATTTT. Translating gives CASSLPWVAGDSNQTQNF.